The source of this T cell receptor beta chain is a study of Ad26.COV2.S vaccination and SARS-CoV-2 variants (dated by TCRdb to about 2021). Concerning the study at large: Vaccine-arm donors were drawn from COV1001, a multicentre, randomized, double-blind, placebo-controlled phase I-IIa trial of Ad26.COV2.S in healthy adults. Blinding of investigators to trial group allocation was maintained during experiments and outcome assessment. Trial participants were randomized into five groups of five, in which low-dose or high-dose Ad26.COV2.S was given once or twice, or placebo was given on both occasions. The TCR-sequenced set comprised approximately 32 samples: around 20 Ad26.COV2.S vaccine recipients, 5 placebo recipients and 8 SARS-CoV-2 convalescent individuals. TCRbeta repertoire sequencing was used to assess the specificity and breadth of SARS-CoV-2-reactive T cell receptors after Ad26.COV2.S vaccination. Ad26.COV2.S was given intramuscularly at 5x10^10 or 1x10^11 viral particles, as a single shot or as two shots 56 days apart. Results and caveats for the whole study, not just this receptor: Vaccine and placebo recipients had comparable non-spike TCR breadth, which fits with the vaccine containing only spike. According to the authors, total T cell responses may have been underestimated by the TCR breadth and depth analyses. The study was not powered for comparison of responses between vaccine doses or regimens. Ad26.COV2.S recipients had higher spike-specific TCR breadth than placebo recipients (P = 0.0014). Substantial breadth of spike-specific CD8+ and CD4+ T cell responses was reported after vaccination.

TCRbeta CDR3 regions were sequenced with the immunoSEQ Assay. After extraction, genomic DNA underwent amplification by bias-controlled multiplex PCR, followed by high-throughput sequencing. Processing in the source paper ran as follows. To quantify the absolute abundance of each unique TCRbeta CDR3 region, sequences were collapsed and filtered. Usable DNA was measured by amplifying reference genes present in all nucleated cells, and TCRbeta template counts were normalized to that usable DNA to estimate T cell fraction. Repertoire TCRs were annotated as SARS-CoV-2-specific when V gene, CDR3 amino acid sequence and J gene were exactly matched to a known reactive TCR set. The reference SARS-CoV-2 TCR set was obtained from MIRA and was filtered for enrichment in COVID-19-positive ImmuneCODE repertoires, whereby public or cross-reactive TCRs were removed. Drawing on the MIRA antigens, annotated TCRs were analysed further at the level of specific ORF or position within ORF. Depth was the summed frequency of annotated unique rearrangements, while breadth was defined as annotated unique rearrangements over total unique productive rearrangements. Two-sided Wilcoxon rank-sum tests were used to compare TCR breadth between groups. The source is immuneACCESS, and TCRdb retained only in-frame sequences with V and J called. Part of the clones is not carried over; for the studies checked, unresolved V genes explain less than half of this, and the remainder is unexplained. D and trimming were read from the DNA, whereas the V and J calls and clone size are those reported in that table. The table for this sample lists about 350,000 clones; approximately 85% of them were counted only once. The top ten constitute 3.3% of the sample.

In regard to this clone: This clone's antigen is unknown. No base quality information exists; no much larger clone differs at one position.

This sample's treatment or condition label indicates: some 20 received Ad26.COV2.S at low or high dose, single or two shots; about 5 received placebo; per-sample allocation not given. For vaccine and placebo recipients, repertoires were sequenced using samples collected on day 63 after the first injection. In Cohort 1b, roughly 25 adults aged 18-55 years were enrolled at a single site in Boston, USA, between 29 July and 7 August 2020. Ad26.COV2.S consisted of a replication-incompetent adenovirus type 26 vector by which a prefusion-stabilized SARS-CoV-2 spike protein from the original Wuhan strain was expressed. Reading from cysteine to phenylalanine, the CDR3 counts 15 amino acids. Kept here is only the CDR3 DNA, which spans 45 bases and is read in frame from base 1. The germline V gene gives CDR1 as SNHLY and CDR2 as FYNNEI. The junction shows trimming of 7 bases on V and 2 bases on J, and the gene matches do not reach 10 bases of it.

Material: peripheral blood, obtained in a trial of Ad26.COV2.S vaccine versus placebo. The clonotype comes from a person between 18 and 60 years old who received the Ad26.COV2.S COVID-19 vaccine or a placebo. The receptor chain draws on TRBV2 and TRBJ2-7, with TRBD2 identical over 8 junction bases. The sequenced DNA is TGTGCCAGCAACGGCGGGGGGACCGGACCCTACGAGCAGTACTTC. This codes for CASNGGGTGPYEQYF.